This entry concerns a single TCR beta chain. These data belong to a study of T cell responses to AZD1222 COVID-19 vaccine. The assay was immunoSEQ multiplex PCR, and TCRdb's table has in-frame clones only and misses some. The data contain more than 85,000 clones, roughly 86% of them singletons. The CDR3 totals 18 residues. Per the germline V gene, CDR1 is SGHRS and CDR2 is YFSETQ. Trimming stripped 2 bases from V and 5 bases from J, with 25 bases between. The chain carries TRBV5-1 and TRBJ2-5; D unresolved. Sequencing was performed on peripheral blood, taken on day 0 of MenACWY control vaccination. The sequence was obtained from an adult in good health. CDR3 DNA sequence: TGCGCCAGCAGCTTTTTGTCGGGTCGCAGCCAAGAAAGGGAGACCCAGTACTTC. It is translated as CASSFLSGRSQERETQYF. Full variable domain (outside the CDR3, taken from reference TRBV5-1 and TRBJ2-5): KAGVTQTPRYLIKTRGQQVTLSCSPISGHRSVSWYQQTPGQGLQFLFEYFSETQRNKGNFPGRFSGRQFSNSRSEMNVSTLELGDSALYLCASSFLSGRSQERETQYFGPGTRLLVL.